Shown below are 9 T cell receptor beta chains from a single sample sequenced in a study of blood T cells in healthy people across ages. The use of a sample-barcoded 5' primer and a J-beta primer mix characterized a second PCR of about 7 to 12 cycles. TCRdb reprocessed the 5' RACE reads via MiXCR and lists one record per CDR3 protein. The sample holds 1,500,000 or so distinct CDR3 sequences, approximately 42% seen once. Sequences were obtained from blood. The source of these receptors is a woman between 18 and 29 years old in good health.

The chain links TRBV9 to TRBJ2-2, with a possible D match to TRBD1 (6 bases). CDR1 and CDR2 from the germline V gene are SGDLS and YYNGEE. The CDR3 extends over 13 amino acids. V was cut by 4 bases and J by 6 bases, with 10 bases left in between. The CDR3 loop is CASSTGSAGELFF. As DNA, the CDR3 is TGTGCCAGCAGCACAGGGTCCGCCGGGGAGCTGTTTTTT.

The chain combines TRBV29-1 with TRBJ2-3; no reliable D call. Per the germline V gene, CDR1 is SQVTM and CDR2 is ANQGSEA. The CDR3 spans 14 residues. Trimming left V 1 base short and J 6 bases short, with 14 bases between. The CDR3 nucleotides are TGCAGCGTTGAAGGGGATTCCTCAGCGGATACGCAGTATTTT. Encoded protein: CSVEGDSSADTQYF.

J is TRBJ2-3 and V is TRBV28; 7 bases agree with TRBD1. The CDR3 is made up of 15 amino acids. Germline CDR1 and CDR2: MDHEN and SYDVKM. The ends lost 6 bases at V and 4 bases at J; junction bases unmatched: 10. CDR3 sequence reads: CASRRQGLRADTQYF. The DNA for the CDR3 is TGTGCCAGCAGGAGACAGGGTCTTCGGGCAGATACGCAGTATTTT.

The chain is built from TRBV20-1 and TRBJ2-3; no reliable D call. The V gene's germline CDR1 is DFQATT and CDR2 SNEGSKA (reference sequence). CDR3 length equals 15 residues. V was trimmed by 5 bases and J by 0 bases, leaving 15 bases between them. CDR3 in amino acids: CSAPHGQTSTDTQYF. The CDR3 DNA follows: TGCAGTGCTCCACACGGGCAGACTAGCACAGATACGCAGTATTTT.

This clonotype came up a few times. The CDR3 DNA is TGTGCCAGCAGTGGTAGACCCTGGGAGACCCAGTACTTC. Encoded protein: CASSGRPWETQYF. V usage is TRBV6-1 and J usage is TRBJ2-7, with D uncertain. TRBJ2-5 explains the end of the DNA better; the J call may be wrong. CDR3 length equals 13 residues. Germline V CDR1 and CDR2: MNHNS, SASEGT.

The chain couples TRBV10-3 to TRBJ1-1; possibly TRBD1 for D (6 bases). V dropped 6 bases and J dropped 1 base, with 18 bases sitting between them. The CDR3 runs to 16 residues. Germline V CDR1 and CDR2: ENHRY, SYGVKD. The CDR3 spells CAISEIYRVRNTEAFF. The CDR3 bases are TGTGCCATCAGCGAGATTTACAGGGTAAGGAACACTGAAGCTTTCTTT.

This chain connects TRBV6-1 to TRBJ2-7; 7 bases are shared with TRBD1. Trimming at V came to 7 bases and at J to 1 base, leaving 7 bases not matched to a gene. Looked up from germline, CDR1 is MNHNS and CDR2 is SASEGT. CDR3 length: 14 residues. CDR3 sequence (DNA): TGTGCCAGCATTAGGGACAGACAATCCTACGAGCAGTACTTC. Translating it yields CASIRDRQSYEQYF.

This chain links TRBV19 with TRBJ2-2, with D unresolved. The CDR3 totals 14 residues. Germline CDR1 is LNHDA and CDR2 is SQIVND (reference sequence). Trimming pared 4 bases from V and 3 bases from J, leaving 9 bases between. The CDR3 DNA reads TGTGCCAGTAGTAATCAAGCGTACACCGGGGAGCTGTTTTTT. Its translation: CASSNQAYTGELFF.

This clonotype is a singleton in its sample. The chain uses TRBV5-5 and TRBJ2-1; 10 bases agree with TRBD1. This CDR3 contains 14 residues. The V gene end was trimmed by 3 bases and the J gene end by 6 bases; junction bases not matched to a gene: 3. CDR1 and CDR2 (germline): SGHKS, YYEKEE (reference sequence). The CDR3 region has the DNA TGTGCCAGCAGCTGGGGACAGGGGACCAATGAGCAGTTCTTC. Protein sequence: CASSWGQGTNEQFF.